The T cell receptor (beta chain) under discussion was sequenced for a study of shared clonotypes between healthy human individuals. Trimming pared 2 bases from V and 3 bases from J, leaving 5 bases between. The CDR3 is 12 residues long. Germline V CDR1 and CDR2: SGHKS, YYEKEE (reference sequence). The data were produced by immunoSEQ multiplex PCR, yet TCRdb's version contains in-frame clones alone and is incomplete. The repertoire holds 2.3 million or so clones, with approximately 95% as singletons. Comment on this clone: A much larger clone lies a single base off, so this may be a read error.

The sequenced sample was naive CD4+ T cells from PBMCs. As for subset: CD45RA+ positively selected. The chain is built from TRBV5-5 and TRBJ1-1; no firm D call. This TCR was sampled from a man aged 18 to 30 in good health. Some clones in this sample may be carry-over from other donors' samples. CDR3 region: CASSLVYTEAFF. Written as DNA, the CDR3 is TGTGCCAGCAGCTTAGTGTACACTGAAGCTTTCTTT.